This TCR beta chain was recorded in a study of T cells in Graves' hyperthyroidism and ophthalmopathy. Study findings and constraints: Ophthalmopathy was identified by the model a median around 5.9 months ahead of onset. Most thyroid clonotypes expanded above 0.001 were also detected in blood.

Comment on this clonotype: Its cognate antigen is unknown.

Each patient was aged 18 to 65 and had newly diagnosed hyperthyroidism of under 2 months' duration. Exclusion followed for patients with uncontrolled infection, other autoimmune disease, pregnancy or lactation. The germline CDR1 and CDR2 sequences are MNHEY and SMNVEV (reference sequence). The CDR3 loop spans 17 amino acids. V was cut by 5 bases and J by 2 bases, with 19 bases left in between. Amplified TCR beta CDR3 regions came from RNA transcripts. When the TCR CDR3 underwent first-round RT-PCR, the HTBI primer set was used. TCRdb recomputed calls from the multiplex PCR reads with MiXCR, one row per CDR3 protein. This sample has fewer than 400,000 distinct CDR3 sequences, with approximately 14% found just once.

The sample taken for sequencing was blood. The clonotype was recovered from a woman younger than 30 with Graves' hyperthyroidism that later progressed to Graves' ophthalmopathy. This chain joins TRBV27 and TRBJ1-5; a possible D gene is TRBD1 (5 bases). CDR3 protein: CASSPGVARRRNQPQHF. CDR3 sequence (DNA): TGTGCCAGCAGTCCGGGGGTGGCTAGGAGGCGCAATCAGCCCCAGCATTTT.